Following are 18 T cell receptor beta chains from one sample sequenced in a study of blood T cell repertoires in COVID-19. Libraries were prepared by immunoSEQ multiplex PCR; TCRdb keeps only in-frame clonotypes and omits some of them. Of more than 95,000 clones in the sample, about 89% were seen once. Sequenced sample: peripheral blood. The source of these receptors is a human donor in a cohort sampled during active COVID-19.

The J gene is TRBJ1-1, the V gene TRBV30; TRBD1 matches at 9 bases. This CDR3 spans 13 amino acids. V gave up 4 bases and J gave up 1 base; unmatched junction bases: 1. Germline lookup yields CDR1 GTSNPN and CDR2 SVGIG (reference sequence). The DNA of the CDR3 is TGTGCCTGGAACAGGGGGCAGAACACTGAAGCTTTCTTT. This encodes CAWNRGQNTEAFF.

This chain uses TRBV10-3 with TRBJ2-5, with a weak D call TRBD1 (5 bases). Germline V gene data show CDR1 as ENHRY and CDR2 as SYGVKD. This CDR3 spans 13 amino acids. Trimming took off 6 bases at V and 0 bases at J, with 8 bases between the two ends. The CDR3 DNA follows: TGTGCCATCAGGACAGTGTACCAAGAGACCCAGTACTTC. Its protein is CAIRTVYQETQYF.

The rearrangement joins TRBV6-2 or TRBV6-3 to TRBJ2-1; TRBD2 is a possible D gene (6 bases). V was cut by 2 bases and J by 8 bases, with 16 bases left in between. Germline values: CDR1 MNHEY, CDR2 SVGEGT. This CDR3 has 15 residues. CDR3 loop: CASSYNPTSGDEQFF. CDR3 nucleotide sequence: TGTGCCAGCAGTTACAACCCTACGTCGGGGGATGAGCAGTTCTTC.

This chain joins TRBV9 and TRBJ2-1, with D hard to call. The V end lost 0 bases, the J end lost 6 bases, and 7 bases lay between the germline ends. Germline V gene sequence: CDR1 SGDLS, CDR2 YYNGEE. The CDR3 loop spans 13 amino acids. CDR3 sequence: CASSVGESNEQFF. DNA of the CDR3: TGTGCCAGCAGCGTAGGAGAATCCAATGAGCAGTTCTTC.

The V and J genes are TRBV5-1 and TRBJ2-7; 7 nucleotides match TRBD1. The length of the CDR3 is 14 residues. The ends lost 0 bases at V and 6 bases at J; junction bases unmatched: 6. Per the germline V gene, CDR1 is SGHRS and CDR2 is YFSETQ. CDR3 in DNA: TGCGCCAGCAGCTTGGGGACAGGCGAAGGCGAGCAGTACTTC. Its translation is CASSLGTGEGEQYF.

The gene calls are TRBV4-1 and TRBJ2-3; 8 bases map to TRBD1. CDR1 MGHRA and CDR2 YSYEKL come from the germline V gene. The CDR3 loop spans 17 amino acids. The junction had 6 bases not matched to a gene; V was cut back by 0 bases and J by 1 base. CDR3 in DNA: TGCGCCAGCAGCCAAGATCTTGGGACAGGCGGCACAGATACGCAGTATTTT. Its protein product is CASSQDLGTGGTDTQYF.

CDR3 protein: CASRGDRGDYEQYF. The CDR3 DNA follows: TGTGCCAGCAGGGGGGACAGGGGTGACTACGAGCAGTACTTC. The rearrangement links TRBV28 to TRBJ2-7, with 10 bases lining up with TRBD1. CDR1 is MDHEN and CDR2 is SYDVKM in the germline V gene. The J segment lost 3 bases and the V segment lost 6 bases, leaving 5 bases of the junction unmatched. The CDR3 extends over 14 amino acids.

The V and J genes are TRBV3-1 (or the pseudogene TRBV3-2) and TRBJ2-5; TRBD2 aligns across 10 bases. The J segment lost 2 bases and the V segment lost 1 base, leaving 7 bases of the junction unmatched. Germline V gives CDR1 LGHDT, CDR2 YNNKEL (reference sequence). This CDR3 comprises 17 residues. CDR3: CASSQVSGTSVQETQYF. The CDR3 region has the DNA TGTGCCAGCAGCCAAGTGTCGGGGACTAGCGTTCAAGAGACCCAGTACTTC.

As DNA, the CDR3 is TGTGCCAGCAGTGAAGGAGGGGTCAATTCACCCCTCCACTTT. It translates to CASSEGGVNSPLHF. V gene TRBV6-4 combines with J gene TRBJ1-6, with TRBD1 as a possible D gene (5 bases). Trimming pared 3 bases from V and 7 bases from J, leaving 10 bases between. This CDR3 spans 14 amino acids. Germline V gene lookup returns CDR1 MRHNA and CDR2 SNTAGT.

The rearrangement uses TRBV29-1 and TRBJ2-5; 11 nucleotides align to TRBD1. The CDR3 loop spans 15 amino acids. Germline V lookup: CDR1 SQVTM, CDR2 ANQGSEA. The V and J ends lost 0 bases and 5 bases, in that order; junction bases with no gene match: 5. CDR3 nucleotides: TGCAGCGTTGAAGATGGGACAGGGGGATTGGAGACCCAGTACTTC. Translating gives CSVEDGTGGLETQYF.

The V and J genes are TRBV12-3 or TRBV12-4 and TRBJ1-4, with 7 bases that match TRBD1. The V and J ends lost 4 bases and 10 bases, in that order; junction bases with no gene match: 6. The CDR3 is made up of 13 amino acids. CDR3 in DNA: TGTGCCAGCAGTTCCTCGGACAGGCTAAAACTGTTTTTT. It is translated as CASSSSDRLKLFF.

This chain links TRBV7-3 with TRBJ1-1, with D maybe TRBD1 (6 bases). CDR3 length: 14 amino acids. V was shortened by 8 bases and J by 4 bases, with 17 bases between the two germline ends. CDR1 and CDR2 (germline): SGHTA, FQGTGA. This chain's CDR3 is CASGEQGGRTEAFF. The CDR3 bases are TGTGCCAGCGGTGAACAGGGTGGTCGCACTGAAGCTTTCTTT. Using reference TRBV7-3 and TRBJ1-1 for the parts outside the CDR3, the full variable domain is GAGVSQTPSNKVTEKGKYVELRCDPISGHTALYWYRQSLGQGPEFLIYFQGTGAADDSGLPNDRFFAVRPEGSVSTLKIQRTERGDSAVYLCASGEQGGRTEAFFGQGTRLTVV.

This sequence joins TRBV28 and TRBJ2-1; 10 bases fit TRBD2. Unmatched junction bases numbered 8, after V lost 6 bases and J lost 0 bases. This CDR3 comprises 17 residues. Germline values: CDR1 MDHEN, CDR2 SYDVKM. This chain's CDR3 is CASRFGTSDPSYNEQFF. CDR3 sequence (DNA): TGTGCCAGCAGATTTGGGACTAGCGACCCCTCCTACAATGAGCAGTTCTTC.

V and J are TRBV11-2 and TRBJ2-7, with D uncertain. Germline CDR1 SGHAT, CDR2 FQNNGV. CDR3 length equals 11 residues. Trimming took 5 bases from V and 1 from J, leaving 3 bases between them. CDR3 DNA: TGTGCCAGCAGCCAATCCTACGAGCAGTACTTC. This encodes CASSQSYEQYF.

The chain has TRBV28 and TRBJ2-7; 8 nucleotides align to TRBD2. The CDR3 length is 16 residues. Germline CDR1 and CDR2: MDHEN and SYDVKM. The V and J ends lost 5 bases and 3 bases, in that order; junction bases with no gene match: 12. CDR3 bases: TGTGCCAGCAGTCCCTACCGGGGGGGACTATTCTACGAGCAGTACTTC. Its protein is CASSPYRGGLFYEQYF.

The chain carries TRBV5-8 and TRBJ2-4; D possibly corresponds to TRBD2 (7 bases). Trimming left V 2 bases short and J 8 bases short, with 14 bases between. The CDR3 has 14 amino acids. The germline gives CDR1 SGHTS, CDR2 YDEGEE. The CDR3: CASSLEGGGDIQYF. In DNA, the CDR3 is TGTGCCAGCAGCTTAGAAGGGGGAGGGGACATTCAGTACTTC. Full variable domain (outside the CDR3, taken from reference TRBV5-8 and TRBJ2-4): EAGVTQSPTHLIKTRGQQATLRCSPISGHTSVYWYQQALGLGLQFLLWYDEGEERNRGNFPPRFSGRQFPNYSSELNVNALELEDSALYLCASSLEGGGDIQYFGAGTRLSVL.

J is TRBJ2-2 and V is TRBV5-4; 7 bases agree with TRBD2. With 4 bases clipped from V and 1 base from J, the junction kept 4 bases outside the gene matches. This CDR3 contains 15 residues. Germline CDR1 reads SGHNT; CDR2 reads YYREEE (reference sequence). The chain's CDR3 is CASSTKRGNTGELFF. CDR3 sequence (DNA): TGTGCCAGCAGCACAAAGCGGGGGAACACCGGGGAGCTGTTTTTT.

The chain combines TRBV29-1 with TRBJ1-2; possibly TRBD1 for D (6 bases). The V gene's germline CDR1 is SQVTM and CDR2 ANQGSEA. With 5 bases removed from V and 7 bases from J, the gap between germline ends came to 11 bases. This CDR3 region has 11 residues. Here the CDR3 DNA reads TGCAGCGTTTTAGAAGGGGGTGGCTACACCTTC. It codes for CSVLEGGGYTF.